These 22 T cell receptor beta chains came from one sample sequenced in a study of blood T cell repertoires in COVID-19. Data came from immunoSEQ multiplex PCR; TCRdb stores just in-frame clones and leaves some out. Seen here are around 130,000 clones, around 85% observed once, and the top ten hold roughly 4.5%. Sample: peripheral blood. Receptors were obtained from a human donor in a cohort sampled during active COVID-19.

This chain uses TRBV9 with TRBJ2-3, with 7 bases fitting TRBD1. CDR3 length: 14 residues. V shed 2 bases and J 3 bases; nucleotides not matched to a gene: 3. Germline V gene lookup returns CDR1 SGDLS and CDR2 YYNGEE. The CDR3 sequence: CASSVGDSTDTQYF. The CDR3 coding sequence is TGTGCCAGCAGCGTGGGGGACAGTACAGATACGCAGTATTTT. Filled out from reference TRBV9 and TRBJ2-3, the complete variable domain reads DSGVTQTPKHLITATGQRVTLRCSPRSGDLSVYWYQQSLDQGLQFLIQYYNGEERAKGNILERFSAQQFPDLHSELNLSSLELGDSALYFCASSVGDSTDTQYFGPGTRLTVL.

This clone has only one observation. CDR3 coding DNA: TGTGCCAGCAGCTTAGCCGCAGGGGGTACCGGGGAGCTGTTTTTT. It yields the protein CASSLAAGGTGELFF. The chain joins TRBV7-2 to TRBJ2-2, with TRBD1 matching 7 bases. Losses at the gene ends were 0 bases for V and 5 bases for J; bases not matched to a gene: 3. The germline V gene encodes CDR1 SGHTA and CDR2 FQGNSA. CDR3 size: 15 residues. Full variable domain (remainder filled in from reference TRBV7-2 and TRBJ2-2): GAGVSQSPSNKVTEKGKDVELRCDPISGHTALYWYRQSLGQGLEFLIYFQGNSAPDKSGLPSDRFSAERTGGSVSTLTIQRTQQEDSAVYLCASSLAAGGTGELFFGEGSRLTVL.

The chain employs TRBV18 and TRBJ1-2; TRBD1 aligns across 9 bases. The CDR3 consists of 14 residues. J lost 7 bases, V lost 1 base, and 4 bases had no gene match. The germline CDR1 and CDR2 sequences are KGHSH and LQKENI. CDR3 DNA sequence: TGTGCCAGCTCACCACTGGGGACAGGGACTGGCTACACCTTC. Protein product: CASSPLGTGTGYTF. Filled out from reference TRBV18 and TRBJ1-2, the complete variable domain reads NAGVMQNPRHLVRRRGQEARLRCSPMKGHSHVYWYRQLPEEGLKFMVYLQKENIIDESGMPKERFSAEFPKEGPSILRIQQVVRGDSAAYFCASSPLGTGTGYTFGSGTRLTVV.

The CDR3 sequence is CAGKQGAGVKLFF. The CDR3 nucleotides are TGTGCCGGAAAACAGGGGGCCGGGGTAAAACTGTTTTTT. The chain has TRBV3-1 (or the pseudogene TRBV3-2) and TRBJ1-4; the match to TRBD1 covers 9 bases. The germline CDR1 and CDR2 sequences are LGHDT and YNNKEL (reference sequence). Germline trimming cut 11 bases from V and 10 bases from J; bases unmatched to any gene: 11. The CDR3 contains 13 residues.

The chain carries TRBV7-8 and TRBJ2-7; D gene uncertain. Germline assignment: CDR1 SGHVS and CDR2 FQNEAQ. Deletions cut 1 base from V and 0 bases from J, with 10 bases between. CDR3 length equals 15 residues. The CDR3 loop reads CASSLDTGASYEQYF. In DNA, the CDR3 is TGTGCCAGCAGCTTAGATACCGGAGCCTCCTACGAGCAGTACTTC.

V is TRBV28 and J is TRBJ1-2; D gene unclear. The CDR3 extends over 13 amino acids. V lost 6 bases and J lost 0, with 8 bases in between. In germline, CDR1 is MDHEN, CDR2 SYDVKM. The CDR3 sequence: CASRSQANYGYTF. The CDR3 DNA reads TGTGCCAGCAGGTCGCAGGCTAACTATGGCTACACCTTC.

This chain links TRBV6-5 with TRBJ1-1; 7 bases agree with TRBD1. V lost 4 bases to trimming and J lost 0 bases; unmatched junction nucleotides: 5. This CDR3 spans 15 amino acids. Germline values: CDR1 MNHEY, CDR2 SVGAGI. CDR3 in amino acids: CASSSGTAMNTEAFF. CDR3 nucleotides: TGTGCCAGCAGTTCCGGGACAGCAATGAACACTGAAGCTTTCTTT.

DNA of the CDR3: TGCGCCAGCAGTCACAGGGACAGGGGCCACAATGAGCAGTTCTTC. This codes for CASSHRDRGHNEQFF. The chain uses TRBV23-1 and TRBJ2-1, with TRBD1 matching 10 bases. TRBV23-1 is annotated as an ORF whose role is uncertain. Trimming took 3 bases from V and 5 from J; bases not matched to a gene: 4. This CDR3 has 15 amino acids.

The chain links TRBV12-5 to TRBJ1-4; D not resolved. The germline gives CDR1 LGHNT, CDR2 FRNRAP. The length of the CDR3 is 14 residues. Between the trimmed V and J ends, which lost 7 bases and 0 bases, there was a span of 9 bases. CDR3 DNA: TGTGCTAGTGCCCACATTCCAACTAATGAAAAACTGTTTTTT. Its translation is CASAHIPTNEKLFF.

V gene TRBV19 combines with J gene TRBJ1-1; D gene unclear. V dropped 6 bases and J dropped 3 bases, with 17 bases sitting between them. CDR1 and CDR2 from the germline V gene are LNHDA and SQIVND (reference sequence). The CDR3 runs 15 residues. The CDR3, as DNA: TGTGCCAGTAGCCCATATGGAGGCCGGGACACTGAAGCTTTCTTT. Its protein product is CASSPYGGRDTEAFF.

V gene TRBV12-3 or TRBV12-4 combines with J gene TRBJ2-7, with D possibly being TRBD2 (5 bases). The germline V and J ends were trimmed by 3 bases and 2 bases, with 8 bases remaining between them. This CDR3 has 13 residues. DNA for the CDR3: TGTGCCAGCAGTTTGAGCGGAACCTACGAGCAGTACGTC. Encoded protein: CASSLSGTYEQYV.

This chain links TRBV12-1 with TRBJ1-2; TRBD1 was called by the table and not checked on the DNA. TRBV12-1 is assigned pseudogene status. The CDR3 has 14 amino acids. The CDR3 DNA follows: TGTGCCAGCAGCAGAACAGGGATCGAATATGGCTACACCTTC. Translating it yields CASSRTGIEYGYTF.

This rearrangement joins TRBV7-2 to TRBJ2-5; 7 bases fit TRBD2. The germline V gene has CDR1 SGHTA and CDR2 FQGNSA. The CDR3 extends over 14 amino acids. V lost 5 bases to trimming and J lost 2 bases; unmatched junction nucleotides: 5. The CDR3, as DNA: TGTGCCAGCAGCCTCTCGGGACTACAAGAGACCCAGTACTTC. This translates into CASSLSGLQETQYF.

The chain recombines TRBV6-4 with TRBJ1-4; D remains ambiguous. Trimming removed 9 bases at V and 4 bases at J, with 12 bases between. The CDR3 spans 13 residues. Per the germline V gene, CDR1 is MRHNA and CDR2 is SNTAGT. This CDR3 reads CASRWAGNEKLFF. DNA of the CDR3: TGTGCCAGTAGGTGGGCAGGTAATGAAAAACTGTTTTTT.

This chain connects TRBV7-9 to TRBJ1-4; D gene unclear. The V end lost 3 bases, the J end lost 1 base, and 6 bases lay between the germline ends. The CDR3 is made up of 14 amino acids. Germline assignment: CDR1 SEHNR and CDR2 FQNEAQ (reference sequence). The CDR3 DNA sequence: TGTGCCAGCAGCTTGGACTTAACTAATGAAAAACTGTTTTTT. Amino acids: CASSLDLTNEKLFF.

This rearrangement joins TRBV29-1 to TRBJ2-2; perhaps TRBD2 as D (6 bases). The CDR3 length is 14 residues. From germline, CDR1 is SQVTM and CDR2 ANQGSEA. V was cut by 5 bases and J by 2 bases, with 12 bases left in between. CDR3 in DNA: TGCAGCGTTTCGATAGCGGCTAACACCGGGGAGCTGTTTTTT. It encodes CSVSIAANTGELFF.

The chain combines TRBV4-3 with TRBJ1-4, with no clear D. The V end lost 6 bases, the J end lost 2 bases, and 16 bases lay between the germline ends. Germline CDR1 is LGHNA and CDR2 is YSLEER. This CDR3 contains 16 residues. The CDR3, as DNA: TGCGCCAGCAGTCTGGGTGAGGGTGGGACTAATGAAAAACTGTTTTTT. The encoded protein is CASSLGEGGTNEKLFF.

The J gene is TRBJ2-1, the V gene TRBV7-9, with 10 nucleotides matching TRBD1. Germline V gene sequence: CDR1 SEHNR, CDR2 FQNEAQ (reference sequence). The CDR3 spans 11 residues. V trimming: 5 bases; J trimming: 15 bases; junction bases outside the gene matches: 4. CDR3 nucleotides: TGTGCCAGCAGCCTCGGACAGGGGGTGTTCTTC. The encoded protein is CASSLGQGVFF.

As concerns this clone: Other DNA sequences in the sample encode the same CDR3. This rearrangement joins TRBV5-1 to TRBJ1-1; 7 bases fit TRBD1. Germline assignment: CDR1 SGHRS and CDR2 YFSETQ. The V gene end was trimmed by 4 bases and the J gene end by 1 base; junction bases not matched to a gene: 4. The CDR3 loop spans 14 amino acids. As DNA, the CDR3 is TGCGCCAGCAGCCCCCAGGGGGGGAACACTGAAGCTTTCTTT. This codes for CASSPQGGNTEAFF.

The chain combines TRBV6-6 with TRBJ2-3; no definite D call. V was shortened by 5 bases and J by 3 bases, with 6 bases between the two germline ends. The CDR3 totals 12 residues. Germline-derived CDR1 and CDR2 are MNHNY and SVGAGI (reference sequence). CDR3 nucleotides: TGTGCCAGCAGTCACGGGACAGATACGCAGTATTTT. It yields the protein CASSHGTDTQYF.

As regards this clone: Other DNA sequences in the same sample also yield this CDR3. The rearrangement uses TRBV6-1 and TRBJ2-3, with D perhaps TRBD1 (5 bases). The CDR3 loop spans 13 amino acids. From germline, CDR1 is MNHNS and CDR2 SASEGT. Deletions cut 3 bases from V and 4 bases from J, with 8 bases between. The CDR3 region has the DNA TGTGCCAGCAGTGAGCAGGGTGCAGATACGCAGTATTTT. Protein product: CASSEQGADTQYF.

The J gene is TRBJ1-4, the V gene TRBV28; TRBD1 matches 12 bases. From germline, CDR1 is MDHEN and CDR2 SYDVKM. V shed 3 bases, J shed 8 bases, and the junction held 4 bases outside the gene matches. The CDR3 is made up of 15 amino acids. CDR3 loop: CASSFGTGGREKLFF. The CDR3 nucleotides are TGTGCCAGCAGTTTTGGGACAGGGGGCAGGGAAAAACTGTTTTTT.